Listed below are T cell receptor beta chains from one sample, sequenced in a study of CD8 T cells in ankylosing spondylitis. MiXCR was run by TCRdb on the 5' RACE reads, yielding one entry per CDR3 protein. The table includes 200,000 to 300,000 distinct CDR3 sequences, 8% to 9.5% detected once. Sequenced: blood, either unsorted or a sorted T cell fraction (not recorded which). These receptors were taken from a male donor with ankylosing spondylitis or in good health (not recorded which). The CDR3 runs from the conserved cysteine through the conserved F or W. The D gene is left open where the match is weak. Size is stated for part of the rows, as once, few or many counts, or as a class when the clone is expanded.

abundance: many; v_gene: TRBV7-3; j_gene: TRBJ2-2; d_gene: TRBD2; CDR3nt: TGTGCCAGCAGCTTCCTAGCGGGGAGCGCGAACACCGGGGAGCTGTTTTTT; CDR3aa: CASSFLAGSANTGELFF
abundance: many; v_gene: TRBV5-1; j_gene: TRBJ1-1; d_gene: TRBD1; CDR3nt: TGCGCCAGCAGCTACGGGAACAGGGGGTACACTGAAGCTTTCTTT; CDR3aa: CASSYGNRGYTEAFF
abundance: many; v_gene: TRBV7-8; j_gene: TRBJ2-2; d_gene: -; CDR3nt: TGTGCCAGCAGCTTAGGGTCCGGGATGCAAAGCGGGGAGCTGTTTTTT; CDR3aa: CASSLGSGMQSGELFF
abundance: few; v_gene: TRBV7-2; j_gene: TRBJ2-7; d_gene: -; CDR3nt: TGTGCCAGCAGCTTCGGTCGGGTCTACGAGCAGTACTTC; CDR3aa: CASSFGRVYEQYF
abundance: many; v_gene: TRBV20-1; j_gene: TRBJ2-7; d_gene: -; CDR3nt: TGCAGTGCTAGCTCGGGGGAGAGCTCCTACGAGCAGTACTTC; CDR3aa: CSASSGESSYEQYF
abundance: many; v_gene: TRBV10-3; j_gene: TRBJ1-3; d_gene: TRBD1; CDR3nt: TGTGCCATCAGTGAGAGAGGAAGACAGGGATCCATCGTAGGAAACACCATATATTTT; CDR3aa: CAISERGRQGSIVGNTIYF
abundance: many; v_gene: TRBV12-3/TRBV12-4; j_gene: TRBJ1-4; d_gene: -; CDR3nt: TGTGCCAGCAGTCCTCGGGGGGAAAAACTGTTTTTT; CDR3aa: CASSPRGEKLFF
abundance: many; v_gene: TRBV3-1; j_gene: TRBJ2-4; d_gene: -; CDR3nt: TGTGCCAGCAGCCAAGGACCGTCACTAGCCAAAAACATTCAGTACTTC; CDR3aa: CASSQGPSLAKNIQYF
abundance: many; v_gene: TRBV7-9; j_gene: TRBJ1-1; d_gene: -; CDR3nt: TGTGCCAGCAGCTTCGGGACCCCGAACACTGAAGCTTTCTTT; CDR3aa: CASSFGTPNTEAFF
abundance: -; v_gene: TRBV6-2/TRBV6-3; j_gene: TRBJ2-4; d_gene: TRBD1; CDR3nt: TGTGCCAGCACCGCAACAGGGGCAGGGGTTCAGTACTTC; CDR3aa: CASTATGAGVQYF
abundance: many; v_gene: TRBV20-1; j_gene: TRBJ1-1; d_gene: -; CDR3nt: TGCAGTGCTTACTACACTGAAGCTTTCTTT; CDR3aa: CSAYYTEAFF
abundance: few; v_gene: TRBV5-4; j_gene: TRBJ2-1; d_gene: TRBD2; CDR3nt: TGTGCCAGCAGCTTGGGAGCTAGCGGGGGTTACAATGAGCAGTTCTTC; CDR3aa: CASSLGASGGYNEQFF
abundance: many; v_gene: TRBV6-7; j_gene: TRBJ2-2; d_gene: -; CDR3nt: TGTGCCTCCAGTCCGGGGGTCACCGGGGAGCTGTTTTTT; CDR3aa: CASSPGVTGELFF
abundance: many; v_gene: TRBV7-9; j_gene: TRBJ1-1; d_gene: -; CDR3nt: TGTGCCAGCAGCTCAACCCGGGACAACACTGAAGCTTTCTTT; CDR3aa: CASSSTRDNTEAFF
abundance: many; v_gene: TRBV20-1; j_gene: TRBJ1-1; d_gene: -; CDR3nt: TGCAGTGCCTCGGACGGGGAGAGTTGGACTGAAGCTTTCTTT; CDR3aa: CSASDGESWTEAFF
abundance: -; v_gene: TRBV5-1; j_gene: TRBJ2-5; d_gene: TRBD2; CDR3nt: TGCGCCAGCAGCGTAGCGGGACGGGAAGAGGAGACCCAGTACTTC; CDR3aa: CASSVAGREEETQYF
abundance: many; v_gene: TRBV29-1; j_gene: TRBJ1-2; d_gene: TRBD1; CDR3nt: TGCAGCGTTGAAGGTCTTGACAGGGACTATGGCTACACCTTC; CDR3aa: CSVEGLDRDYGYTF
abundance: few; v_gene: TRBV20-1; j_gene: TRBJ2-1; d_gene: -; CDR3nt: TGCAGTGCTAGAGAACGCCCCGGGAGCCACAATGAGCAGTTCTTC; CDR3aa: CSARERPGSHNEQFF
abundance: -; v_gene: TRBV30; j_gene: TRBJ2-1; d_gene: TRBD2; CDR3nt: TGTGCCTGGGAAGGACTAGCGGGAGAGCAGTTCTTC; CDR3aa: CAWEGLAGEQFF
abundance: many; v_gene: TRBV9; j_gene: TRBJ2-7; d_gene: TRBD2; CDR3nt: TGTGCCAGCAGCGTAGCGGGGGGGCCCTACGAGCAGTACTTC; CDR3aa: CASSVAGGPYEQYF
abundance: few; v_gene: TRBV5-6; j_gene: TRBJ2-3; d_gene: -; CDR3nt: TGTGCCAGCAGCCGAGGGACAGGACTAGCGACAGATACGCAGTATTTT; CDR3aa: CASSRGTGLATDTQYF
abundance: many; v_gene: TRBV6-5; j_gene: TRBJ2-1; d_gene: -; CDR3nt: TGTGCCAGCAGTTACTCGAGCTTGGGGGAGCAGTTCTTC; CDR3aa: CASSYSSLGEQFF
abundance: few; v_gene: TRBV7-9; j_gene: TRBJ2-1; d_gene: TRBD2; CDR3nt: TGTGCCAGCAGCGGGCCGGTAGCGGGAGGTTGGAATGAGCAGTTCTTC; CDR3aa: CASSGPVAGGWNEQFF
abundance: many; v_gene: TRBV11-2; j_gene: TRBJ2-3; d_gene: -; CDR3nt: TGTGCCAGCAGCTTAGTCTGGGGGCAAGATACGCAGTATTTT; CDR3aa: CASSLVWGQDTQYF
abundance: many; v_gene: TRBV9; j_gene: TRBJ1-2; d_gene: TRBD1; CDR3nt: TGTGCCAGCAGCCCCAGGACAGGGGGCGACTATGGCTACACCTTC; CDR3aa: CASSPRTGGDYGYTF
abundance: -; v_gene: TRBV19; j_gene: TRBJ1-6; d_gene: TRBD1; CDR3nt: TGTGCCAGTAGTATGGGACAGGGTGGATCACCCCTCCACTTT; CDR3aa: CASSMGQGGSPLHF
abundance: many; v_gene: TRBV19; j_gene: TRBJ1-1; d_gene: TRBD1; CDR3nt: TGTGCCAGTAGGACAGGGTTCGCTGAAGCTTTCTTT; CDR3aa: CASRTGFAEAFF
abundance: many; v_gene: TRBV27; j_gene: TRBJ2-1; d_gene: TRBD2; CDR3nt: TGTGCCAGCAGTTCACCTAGCGGGGGGGCCGGAAATGAGCAGTTCTTC; CDR3aa: CASSSPSGGAGNEQFF
abundance: many; v_gene: TRBV5-1; j_gene: TRBJ2-7; d_gene: -; CDR3nt: TGTGCCAGCAGTTTTGGGGGATCCTACGAGCAGTACTTC; CDR3aa: CASSFGGSYEQYF
abundance: many; v_gene: TRBV10-3; j_gene: TRBJ1-2; d_gene: TRBD1; CDR3nt: TGTGCCACATCGAAAACAGGGGCTACAGCTAACTATGGCTACACCTTC; CDR3aa: CATSKTGATANYGYTF
abundance: -; v_gene: TRBV7-2; j_gene: TRBJ2-2; d_gene: TRBD2; CDR3nt: TGTGCCAGCAGCCTAGATGGGACTAGCCCCACCGGGGAGCTGTTTTTT; CDR3aa: CASSLDGTSPTGELFF
abundance: many; v_gene: TRBV5-1; j_gene: TRBJ2-2; d_gene: TRBD1; CDR3nt: TGCGCCAGCAGCTTGACAGGGGATAACACCGGGGAGCTGTTTTTT; CDR3aa: CASSLTGDNTGELFF
abundance: few; v_gene: TRBV6-4; j_gene: TRBJ2-3; d_gene: TRBD2; CDR3nt: TGTGCCAGCAGTGACTCGACTAGCGGGGGCTCAGATACGCAGTATTTT; CDR3aa: CASSDSTSGGSDTQYF
abundance: many; v_gene: TRBV9; j_gene: TRBJ1-2; d_gene: TRBD1; CDR3nt: TGTGCCAGCAGCGTAGGAGGGACAGGGGGCTATGGCTACACCTTC; CDR3aa: CASSVGGTGGYGYTF